These 22 T cell receptor beta chains were sequenced from one sample in a study of CD8 T cells in ankylosing spondylitis. Which antigens these TCRs recognize remains unknown. The study, taken as a whole, reports: Seemingly distinctive of ankylosing spondylitis blood was a TCR beta motif formed by eight highly homologous variants.

MiXCR, applied by TCRdb to the 5' RACE reads, yields one record per CDR3 protein. The sample shows around 490,000 distinct CDR3 sequences, roughly 5.3% of them seen only once. The specimen was blood, either unsorted or a sorted T cell fraction (not recorded which). The receptor source for this set is a male donor with ankylosing spondylitis.

The chain uses TRBV6-6 and TRBJ2-5, with 8 bases identical to TRBD1. V was pared by 8 bases and J by 5 bases, with 7 bases of the junction left unmatched. CDR3 size: 13 residues. CDR1 is MNHNY, CDR2 SVGAGI, per germline (reference sequence). The CDR3 reads CASGGQGRETQYF. In DNA form, the CDR3 reads TGTGCCAGCGGCGGACAGGGTCGCGAGACCCAGTACTTC.

This clonotype appeared many times. This chain uses TRBV7-9 with TRBJ2-7; D ambiguous. The ends were cut back, 7 bases at V and 2 bases at J, with 9 bases in the middle. Germline V lookup: CDR1 SEHNR, CDR2 FQNEAQ (reference sequence). The CDR3 extends over 12 amino acids. The CDR3 DNA is TGTGCCAGCACCACGGTGGCCTACGAGCAGTACTTC. Encoded protein: CASTTVAYEQYF.

Many counts were recorded for this clonotype. The chain couples TRBV5-6 to TRBJ1-1, with D uncertain. Looked up from germline, CDR1 is SGHDT and CDR2 is YYEEEE. The CDR3 is 12 amino acids. The germline V and J ends were trimmed by 0 bases and 4 bases, with 4 bases remaining between them. CDR3 nucleotide sequence: TGTGCCAGCAGCTTGGTCAGCACTGAAGCTTTCTTT. Protein sequence: CASSLVSTEAFF.

This clonotype came up a few times. The chain couples TRBV24-1 to TRBJ2-1, with D perhaps TRBD1 (5 bases). V was shortened by 5 bases and J by 8 bases, with 18 bases between the two germline ends. CDR3 size: 15 residues. From germline, CDR1 is KGHDR and CDR2 SFDVKD. The CDR3 DNA reads as TGTGCCACCAGTGTGAAAGGGCAGGGCATCGATGAGCAGTTCTTC. Translating gives CATSVKGQGIDEQFF.

This clonotype has only a few counts. Sequence at one end of the junction differs from germline and may be a read error. The V and J genes are TRBV18 and TRBJ2-3, with 8 positions matching TRBD2. CDR1 is KGHSH, CDR2 LQKENI, per germline. CDR3 length: 15 amino acids. CDR3 residues: CASSPLADFTDTQYF. The DNA for the CDR3 is TGTGCCAGCTCCCCACTAGCGGACTTCACAGATACGCAGTATTTT.

This chain links TRBV2 with TRBJ2-1, with D maybe TRBD2 (7 bases). This CDR3 region has 13 residues. CDR1 is SNHLY and CDR2 is FYNNEI in the germline V gene. Trimming pared 8 bases from V and 6 bases from J, leaving 14 bases between. This CDR3 reads CASQRDMGNEQFF. CDR3 DNA: TGTGCCAGCCAGCGGGACATGGGCAATGAGCAGTTCTTC.

Many counts were recorded for this clonotype. The gene calls are TRBV12-3 or TRBV12-4 and TRBJ2-1; D is possibly TRBD2 (6 bases). The CDR3 runs to 15 residues. The germline V and J ends were trimmed by 5 bases and 5 bases, with 16 bases remaining between them. CDR3 nucleotide sequence: TGTGCCAGCAGTCCCTTGCGGGGCCTGGACAATGAGCAGTTCTTC. Translation: CASSPLRGLDNEQFF.

This clonotype has at least ten counts. The rearrangement links TRBV7-2 to TRBJ2-2; 7 bases align to TRBD2. V trimming: 4 bases; J trimming: 3 bases; junction bases outside the gene matches: 5. The CDR3 consists of 15 residues. From germline, CDR1 is SGHTA and CDR2 FQGNSA. This chain's CDR3 is CASSSRTSYTGELFF. Written as DNA, the CDR3 is TGTGCCAGCAGCTCCCGGACTAGTTACACCGGGGAGCTGTTTTTT.

Many counts were recorded for this clonotype. V gene TRBV29-1 combines with J gene TRBJ1-1, with 7 nucleotides matching TRBD1. Germline CDR1 reads SQVTM; CDR2 reads ANQGSEA. V shed 5 bases, J shed 3 bases, and the junction held 6 bases outside the gene matches. The CDR3 covers 13 residues. The CDR3: CSVHRGADTEAFF. The CDR3 nucleotides read TGCAGCGTTCACAGGGGCGCTGACACTGAAGCTTTCTTT.

This clonotype was counted at least ten times. A read error may produce the germline difference seen at one junction end. The CDR3, as DNA: TGTGCTAGTGCTTTGGGGGAGGTTGGCAATCAGCCCCAGCATTTT. It specifies CASALGEVGNQPQHF. The rearrangement joins TRBV12-5 to TRBJ1-5, with D maybe TRBD1 (5 bases). CDR1 and CDR2 from the germline V gene are LGHNT and FRNRAP. The CDR3 has 15 amino acids.

This clonotype was seen many times. The chain uses TRBV20-1 and TRBJ2-3; D not certain. Per the germline V gene, CDR1 is DFQATT and CDR2 is SNEGSKA (reference sequence). Deletions cut 5 bases from V and 4 bases from J, with 13 bases between. CDR3 size: 13 residues. Here the CDR3 reads CSAPWPPADTQYF. CDR3 sequence (DNA): TGCAGTGCTCCCTGGCCCCCCGCAGATACGCAGTATTTT.

There are many counts of this clonotype. The rearrangement joins TRBV12-3 or TRBV12-4 to TRBJ1-2, with 10 bases aligning to TRBD1. V gave up 1 base and J gave up 4 bases; unmatched junction bases: 3. The CDR3 is 15 amino acids. The CDR3 here is CASSLGGQGTYGYTF. The CDR3 DNA reads as TGTGCCAGCAGTTTAGGGGGACAGGGGACCTATGGCTACACCTTC.

The table lists this clonotype with many counts. The rearrangement links TRBV4-1 to TRBJ2-1; 11 nucleotides align to TRBD2. CDR3 length: 18 amino acids. CDR1 is MGHRA, CDR2 YSYEKL, per germline. The V gene end was trimmed by 0 bases and the J gene end by 8 bases; junction bases not matched to a gene: 12. DNA for the CDR3: TGCGCCAGCAGCCAAGATAATCTAGCGGGAGGAGCTCTCGATGAGCAGTTCTTC. As protein: CASSQDNLAGGALDEQFF.

In this sample, this clonotype turned up many times. The chain is built from TRBV11-1 and TRBJ2-2; D is unclear. CDR1 is SGHAT and CDR2 is FQDESV in the germline V gene (reference sequence). The CDR3 has 13 residues. Trimming shortened V by 1 base and J by 6 bases, and 6 bases separated the two germline ends. CDR3 nucleotides: TGTGCCAGCAGCTTAGGCTCGGCCGGGGAGCTGTTTTTT. The encoded protein is CASSLGSAGELFF.

This clonotype was seen at least ten times. This rearrangement joins TRBV2 to TRBJ1-5; D not resolved. V gave up 7 bases and J gave up 7 bases, with 14 bases separating them. The germline V gene has CDR1 SNHLY and CDR2 FYNNEI. The CDR3 totals 13 residues. The CDR3 loop is CASTLHQEQPQHF. The CDR3 region has the DNA TGTGCCAGCACCCTGCATCAGGAACAGCCCCAGCATTTT.

This clonotype was seen many times. The V gene is TRBV7-2, the J gene TRBJ1-1; a weak D match, TRBD1 (6 bases). The germline V gene has CDR1 SGHTA and CDR2 FQGNSA. The V end lost 1 base, the J end lost 2 bases, and 17 bases lay between the germline ends. There are 17 residues in the CDR3. CDR3 protein: CASSLVPQGRGNTEAFF. The CDR3 region has the DNA TGTGCCAGCAGCTTAGTCCCCCAGGGGAGAGGAAACACTGAAGCTTTCTTT.

V and J are TRBV7-9 and TRBJ2-2; possibly TRBD1 for D (6 bases). Germline V gives CDR1 SEHNR, CDR2 FQNEAQ (reference sequence). Trimming stripped 3 bases from V and 4 bases from J, with 9 bases between. This CDR3 has 14 amino acids. CDR3 sequence: CASSFKGVTGELFF. CDR3 DNA sequence: TGTGCCAGCAGCTTCAAGGGGGTCACCGGGGAGCTGTTTTTT.

This clonotype showed up many times. The rearrangement uses TRBV7-6 and TRBJ2-3; no clear D. V lost 3 bases, J lost 0 bases, and 10 bases lay in between. CDR3 size: 15 residues. Germline V gene sequence: CDR1 SGHVS, CDR2 FNYEAQ. The CDR3 reads CASSLRYSSTDTQYF. The CDR3 DNA follows: TGTGCCAGCAGCTTGCGCTATTCTAGCACAGATACGCAGTATTTT.

This clonotype was detected ten times or more. V and J are TRBV5-1 and TRBJ1-2; D unclear. Trimming removed 1 base from V and 4 bases from J, with 17 bases in between. There are 16 residues in the CDR3. Germline V lookup: CDR1 SGHRS, CDR2 YFSETQ. As DNA, the CDR3 is TGCGCCAGCAGCTTGTATTCTCGCGGATCCTTCTATGGCTACACCTTC. Translating gives CASSLYSRGSFYGYTF.

This clonotype appeared many times. The J gene is TRBJ2-6, the V gene TRBV4-3; D gene uncertain. The CDR3 contains 15 residues. The V and J ends lost 4 bases and 0 bases respectively, with 7 bases between them. CDR1 LGHNA and CDR2 YSLEER come from the germline V gene. The CDR3 loop is CASSPPFSGANVLTF. The CDR3 bases are TGCGCCAGCAGCCCCCCCTTCTCTGGGGCCAACGTCCTGACTTTC.

This clonotype has ten or more counts. This chain links TRBV7-2 with TRBJ2-1, with unresolved D. The length of the CDR3 is 16 residues. V dropped 0 bases and J dropped 2 bases, with 11 bases sitting between them. CDR1 is SGHTA, CDR2 FQGNSA, per germline. CDR3 DNA: TGTGCCAGCAGCTTAGCTGCGTGGAATACCTACAATGAGCAGTTCTTC. This codes for CASSLAAWNTYNEQFF.

At least ten counts were recorded for this clonotype. The CDR3 loop reads CSARDRETTGELFF. CDR3 DNA: TGCAGTGCGCGAGACAGGGAAACCACCGGGGAGCTGTTTTTT. The chain links TRBV20-1 to TRBJ2-2, with TRBD1 matching over 7 bases. This CDR3 spans 14 amino acids. Germline V gene sequence: CDR1 DFQATT, CDR2 SNEGSKA (reference sequence). After removal of 6 bases from V and 4 bases from J, the junction contained 8 bases not matched to a gene.